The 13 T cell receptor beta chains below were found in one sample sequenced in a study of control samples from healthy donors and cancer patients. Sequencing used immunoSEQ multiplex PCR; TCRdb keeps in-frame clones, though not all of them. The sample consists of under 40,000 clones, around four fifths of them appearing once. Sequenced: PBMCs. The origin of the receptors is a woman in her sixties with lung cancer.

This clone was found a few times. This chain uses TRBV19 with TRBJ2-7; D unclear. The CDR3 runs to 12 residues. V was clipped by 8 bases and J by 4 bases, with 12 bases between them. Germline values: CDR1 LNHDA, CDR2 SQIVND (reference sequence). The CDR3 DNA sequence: TGTGCCAGTGGGGAAACCCTATACGAGCAGTACTTC. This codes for CASGETLYEQYF.

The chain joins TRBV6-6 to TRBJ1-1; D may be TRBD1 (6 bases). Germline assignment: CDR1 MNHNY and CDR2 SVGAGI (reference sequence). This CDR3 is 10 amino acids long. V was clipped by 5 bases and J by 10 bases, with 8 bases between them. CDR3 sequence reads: CASSRGVAFF. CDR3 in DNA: TGTGCCAGCAGTAGGGGGGTAGCTTTCTTT.

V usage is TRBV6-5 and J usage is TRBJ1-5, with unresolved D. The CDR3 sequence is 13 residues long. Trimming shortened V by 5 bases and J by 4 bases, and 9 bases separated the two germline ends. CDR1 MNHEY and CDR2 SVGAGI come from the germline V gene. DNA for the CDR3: TGTGCCAGCAGTCCGATTGGTAATCAGCCCCAGCATTTT. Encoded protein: CASSPIGNQPQHF.

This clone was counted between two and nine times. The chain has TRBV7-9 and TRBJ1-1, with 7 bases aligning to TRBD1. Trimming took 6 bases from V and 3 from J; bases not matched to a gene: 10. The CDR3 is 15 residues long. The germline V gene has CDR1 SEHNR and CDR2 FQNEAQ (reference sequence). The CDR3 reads CASSAYRGKDTEAFF. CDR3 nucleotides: TGTGCCAGCAGTGCCTACAGGGGAAAGGACACTGAAGCTTTCTTT.

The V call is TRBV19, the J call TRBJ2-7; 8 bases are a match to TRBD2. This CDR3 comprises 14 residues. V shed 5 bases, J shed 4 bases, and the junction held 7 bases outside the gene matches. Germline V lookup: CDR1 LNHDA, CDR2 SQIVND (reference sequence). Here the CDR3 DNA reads TGTGCCAGTAGTTCCCAAGCGGGAGAATACGAGCAGTACTTC. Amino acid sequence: CASSSQAGEYEQYF.

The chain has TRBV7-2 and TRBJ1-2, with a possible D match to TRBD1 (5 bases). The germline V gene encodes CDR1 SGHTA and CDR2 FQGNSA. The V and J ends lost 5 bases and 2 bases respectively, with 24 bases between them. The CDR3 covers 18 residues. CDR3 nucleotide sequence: TGTGCCAGCAGCCCCTCAGGGCTTCGTCTGGAAAGGAACTATGGCTACACCTTC. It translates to CASSPSGLRLERNYGYTF.

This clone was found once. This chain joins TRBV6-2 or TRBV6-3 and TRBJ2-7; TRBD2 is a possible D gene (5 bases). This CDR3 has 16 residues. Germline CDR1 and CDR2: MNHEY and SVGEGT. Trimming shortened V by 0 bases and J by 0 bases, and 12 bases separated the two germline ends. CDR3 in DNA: TGTGCCAGCAGTTACTCGGGAGAGCAACTCTCCTACGAGCAGTACTTC. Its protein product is CASSYSGEQLSYEQYF.

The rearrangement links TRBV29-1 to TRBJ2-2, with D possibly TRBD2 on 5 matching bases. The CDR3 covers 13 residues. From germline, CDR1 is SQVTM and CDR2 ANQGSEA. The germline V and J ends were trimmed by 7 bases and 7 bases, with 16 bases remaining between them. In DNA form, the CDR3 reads TGCAGCGGGACTTCCCTGAATAACGGGGAGCTGTTTTTT. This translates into CSGTSLNNGELFF.

The CDR3 DNA is TGCAGCGTTGAAGATGGGGGGCAGGGTCGCTCCTACAATGAGCAGTTCTTC. Amino acid sequence: CSVEDGGQGRSYNEQFF. V usage is TRBV29-1 and J usage is TRBJ2-1, with D possibly being TRBD1 or TRBD2 (6 bases each). Trimming removed 0 bases at V and 0 bases at J, with 15 bases between. This CDR3 has 17 residues. From germline, CDR1 is SQVTM and CDR2 ANQGSEA.

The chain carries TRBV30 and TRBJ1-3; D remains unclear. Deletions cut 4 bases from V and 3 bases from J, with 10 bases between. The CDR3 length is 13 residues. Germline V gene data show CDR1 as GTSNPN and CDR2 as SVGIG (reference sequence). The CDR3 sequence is CAWTESFGNTIYF. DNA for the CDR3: TGTGCCTGGACAGAGTCTTTTGGAAACACCATATATTTT.

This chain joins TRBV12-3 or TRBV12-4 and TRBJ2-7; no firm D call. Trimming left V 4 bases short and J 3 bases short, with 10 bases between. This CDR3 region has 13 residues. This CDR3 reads CASSSLDSYEQYF. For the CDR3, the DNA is TGTGCCAGCAGTTCCCTAGATAGCTACGAGCAGTACTTC.

This CDR3 is CASRVGRVNTEAFF. CDR3 DNA sequence: TGTGCCAGCAGGGTGGGGCGGGTAAACACTGAAGCTTTCTTT. The V call is TRBV27, the J call TRBJ1-1; D may be TRBD1 (5 bases). The CDR3 has 14 residues. V was shortened by 6 bases and J by 2 bases, with 13 bases between the two germline ends. The V gene's germline CDR1 is MNHEY and CDR2 SMNVEV (reference sequence).

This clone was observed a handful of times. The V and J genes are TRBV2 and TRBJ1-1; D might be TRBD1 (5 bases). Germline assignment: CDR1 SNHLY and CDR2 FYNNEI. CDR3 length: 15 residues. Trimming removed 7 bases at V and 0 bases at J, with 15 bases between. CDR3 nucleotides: TGTGCCAGCAATTGGATGGAGGGGATGAACACTGAAGCTTTCTTT. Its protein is CASNWMEGMNTEAFF.